These T cell receptor beta chains were read from a single sample in a study of CD8+ T cells in alopecia areata. Here immunoSEQ multiplex PCR was the method, and the copy in TCRdb shows in-frame clones only, minus some. There are under 85,000 clones in the sample; more than 40% occur only once, and about a sixth lies in the top ten. The specimen comprised CD8+ T cells sorted from blood, sampled at week 0. These receptor sequences come from a human donor with alopecia areata. CDR3s include the opening cysteine and the closing phenylalanine or tryptophan. A D gene is named only where the DNA matches it firmly. Clone size is stated in some rows and not others, as once, few, many or a class when expanded.

V: TRBV30; J: TRBJ1-3; size: few; D: NA; DNA: TGTGCCTGGAAGGGGTCGGGAAACACCATATATTTT; CDR3: CAWKGSGNTIYF
V: TRBV29-1; J: TRBJ2-7; size: NA; D: NA; DNA: TGCAGCGTTGCCCCGGACAGTATCTACGAGCAGTACTTC; CDR3: CSVAPDSIYEQYF
V: TRBV7-6; J: TRBJ1-4; size: NA; D: NA; DNA: TGTGCCAGCAGCTCCTGGGCGGAACGTAATGAAAAACTGTTTTTT; CDR3: CASSSWAERNEKLFF
V: TRBV27; J: TRBJ2-1; size: few; D: NA; DNA: TGTGCCAGCAGTTTAAGTTCGAGCAATGAGCAGTTCTTC; CDR3: CASSLSSSNEQFF
V: TRBV5-6; J: TRBJ2-7; size: NA; D: TRBD2; DNA: TGTGCCAGCAGCTCGTGGCTAGCGGATTACGAGCAGTACTTC; CDR3: CASSSWLADYEQYF
V: TRBV4-1; J: TRBJ2-7; size: NA; D: NA; DNA: TGCGCCAGCAGCCGCGGAACAGGGACGGATTCATACGAGCAGTACTTC; CDR3: CASSRGTGTDSYEQYF
V: TRBV5-4; J: TRBJ1-5; size: NA; D: NA; DNA: TGTGCCAGCAGCCCCGGGCCCCATCAGCCCCAGCATTTT; CDR3: CASSPGPHQPQHF
V: TRBV4-1; J: TRBJ2-1; size: few; D: NA; DNA: TGCGCCAGCAGCCAGCCCCCCGGGGACAATGAGCAGTTCTTC; CDR3: CASSQPPGDNEQFF
V: TRBV25-1; J: TRBJ2-3; size: few; D: NA; DNA: TGTGCCAGCAGTGGCAGACAGGCCCCTAGCACAGATACGCAGTATTTT; CDR3: CASSGRQAPSTDTQYF
V: TRBV7-2; J: TRBJ2-7; size: NA; D: TRBD2; DNA: TGTGCCAGCAGCCCCGAAGTGGGACTAGGTATCTACGAGCAGTACTTC; CDR3: CASSPEVGLGIYEQYF
V: TRBV4-2; J: TRBJ2-7; size: NA; D: TRBD1; DNA: TGTGCCAGCAGCCCCGGAAGTGGGACAGGGGGGACCTACGAGCAGTACTTC; CDR3: CASSPGSGTGGTYEQYF
V: TRBV7-9; J: TRBJ2-7; size: few; D: NA; DNA: TGTGCCAGCAGCAACCGGGAGACCTACGAGCAGTACTTC; CDR3: CASSNRETYEQYF
V: TRBV29-1; J: TRBJ2-3; size: NA; D: NA; DNA: TGCAGCGTATACGGGGTGGGCACAGATACGCAGTATTTT; CDR3: CSVYGVGTDTQYF
V: TRBV6-5; J: TRBJ2-7; size: NA; D: TRBD1; DNA: TGTGCCAGCACTCAAGGACAGGGGGCCTACGAGCAGTACTTC; CDR3: CASTQGQGAYEQYF
V: TRBV27; J: TRBJ2-7; size: NA; D: NA; DNA: TGTGCCAGCAGTTTATCGGGATCCTACGAGCAGTACTTC; CDR3: CASSLSGSYEQYF
V: TRBV27; J: TRBJ2-7; size: NA; D: NA; DNA: TGTGCCAGCAAAGGGGGGGTTCTTTCCTACGAGCAGTACTTC; CDR3: CASKGGVLSYEQYF
V: TRBV29-1; J: TRBJ1-1; size: NA; D: NA; DNA: TGCAGCGTTGATTTCCAGAACACTGAAGCTTTCTTT; CDR3: CSVDFQNTEAFF
V: TRBV29-1; J: TRBJ1-2; size: NA; D: NA; DNA: TGCAGCGTTGAAGTAAGGGGGTCCGACTATGGCTACACCTTC; CDR3: CSVEVRGSDYGYTF
V: TRBV4-1; J: TRBJ1-1; size: NA; D: NA; DNA: TGCGCCAGCAGCCACGGAATGCCGGGCACTGAAGCTTTCTTT; CDR3: CASSHGMPGTEAFF
V: TRBV5-8; J: TRBJ1-5; size: few; D: TRBD1; DNA: TGTGCCAGCAGCTCCGACAGGGTGATTATCCGGCCCCAGCATTTT; CDR3: CASSSDRVIIRPQHF
V: TRBV5-1; J: TRBJ2-3; size: few; D: TRBD2; DNA: TGCGCCAGCAGCTTGGAATTAGCGGGAGGGTCATTCACGCAGTATTTT; CDR3: CASSLELAGGSFTQYF
V: TRBV11-1; J: TRBJ1-1; size: NA; D: NA; DNA: TGTGCCAGCAGCGGATCTGGGGGGACTGAAGCTTTCTTT; CDR3: CASSGSGGTEAFF
V: TRBV27; J: TRBJ1-1; size: NA; D: NA; DNA: TGTGCCAGCAGCCTGGGGTCGGTAGCTTTCTTT; CDR3: CASSLGSVAFF
V: TRBV27; J: TRBJ2-2; size: NA; D: NA; DNA: TGTGCCAGCAGGGGCCTAGCGATGAACACCGGGGAGCTGTTTTTT; CDR3: CASRGLAMNTGELFF
V: TRBV7-9; J: TRBJ2-5; size: NA; D: NA; DNA: TGTGCCAGCATGCTTGCCAGGGGTGAGACCCAGTACTTC; CDR3: CASMLARGETQYF
V: TRBV2; J: TRBJ2-7; size: once; D: NA; DNA: TGTGCCGCCATCATGTCGGGACCCTACGAGCAGTACTTC; CDR3: CAAIMSGPYEQYF
V: TRBV29-1; J: TRBJ1-2; size: NA; D: NA; DNA: TGCAGCGTTGAAGATCTTGATGGGGGCGGCTATGGCTACACCTTC; CDR3: CSVEDLDGGGYGYTF
V: TRBV5-4; J: TRBJ2-3; size: NA; D: NA; DNA: TGTGCCAGCAGCCTGAGGGGCACAGATACGCAGTATTTT; CDR3: CASSLRGTDTQYF
V: TRBV19; J: TRBJ1-5; size: NA; D: TRBD1; DNA: TGTGCCAGCCGAGAACAGGGGTTTGGCAATCAGCCCCAGCATTTT; CDR3: CASREQGFGNQPQHF
V: TRBV29-1; J: TRBJ2-7; size: few; D: NA; DNA: TGCAGCGTGATGACTAGTTTCTCCTACGAGCAGTACTTC; CDR3: CSVMTSFSYEQYF
V: TRBV29-1; J: TRBJ2-7; size: few; D: NA; DNA: TGCAGCGTTGAACTGAGCCCAGTCAACGAGCAGTACTTC; CDR3: CSVELSPVNEQYF
V: TRBV2; J: TRBJ2-3; size: NA; D: NA; DNA: TGTGCCACCAGCAGGACAGATACGCAGTATTTT; CDR3: CATSRTDTQYF
V: TRBV29-1; J: TRBJ1-2; size: NA; D: NA; DNA: TGCAGCGTTGAAGACAGGGGCCTTGATGGCTACACCTTC; CDR3: CSVEDRGLDGYTF
V: TRBV28; J: TRBJ2-7; size: many; D: NA; DNA: TGTGCCAGCAGTCTTAGACGTCTCGAGCAGTACTTC; CDR3: CASSLRRLEQYF
V: TRBV13; J: TRBJ1-1; size: NA; D: NA; DNA: TGTGCCAGCAGCCTGCCGGACAGGAACACTGAAGCTTTCTTT; CDR3: CASSLPDRNTEAFF
V: TRBV6-4; J: TRBJ2-1; size: few; D: TRBD2; DNA: TGTGCCAGCAGTGACCAGACTAGCGGGATCAATGAGCAGTTCTTC; CDR3: CASSDQTSGINEQFF
V: TRBV5-1; J: TRBJ2-5; size: once; D: TRBD1; DNA: TGCGCCAGCAGCTTACAGGGGCCCACCCAAGAGACCCAGTACTTC; CDR3: CASSLQGPTQETQYF
V: TRBV29-1; J: TRBJ1-2; size: once; D: NA; DNA: TGCAGCGTTGGGAGGGAGTATGGCTACACCTTC; CDR3: CSVGREYGYTF
V: TRBV29-1; J: TRBJ2-3; size: once; D: TRBD2; DNA: TGCAGCGCTGGACTAGCGGGAGATGTAGATACGCAGTATTTT; CDR3: CSAGLAGDVDTQYF
V: TRBV7-2; J: TRBJ1-5; size: NA; D: TRBD1; DNA: TGTGCCAGCAGCTTAGGGGACAGGGCGAGCAATCAGCCCCAGCATTTT; CDR3: CASSLGDRASNQPQHF
V: TRBV27; J: TRBJ1-1; size: NA; D: NA; DNA: TGTGCCAGCAGTGGAGGTGTTGAAGCTTTCTTT; CDR3: CASSGGVEAFF
V: TRBV15; J: TRBJ1-5; size: NA; D: NA; DNA: TGTGCCACCAGCAGAGATTTACGGCCGGGCCAGCCCCAGCATTTT; CDR3: CATSRDLRPGQPQHF
V: TRBV7-3; J: TRBJ1-2; size: NA; D: NA; DNA: TGTGCCAGCAGCACGTTGCCCCGGGAGAACTATGGCTACACCTTC; CDR3: CASSTLPRENYGYTF
V: TRBV27; J: TRBJ2-7; size: NA; D: NA; DNA: TGTGCCAGCAGTTTAGCGGACAGAGTATACGAGCAGTACTTC; CDR3: CASSLADRVYEQYF
V: TRBV29-1; J: TRBJ2-7; size: NA; D: NA; DNA: TGCAGCGTTGAAGAAGGGGTGCCCTACGAGCAGTACTTC; CDR3: CSVEEGVPYEQYF
V: TRBV7-2; J: TRBJ2-3; size: NA; D: NA; DNA: TGTGCCACACTCACAGATACGCAGTATTTT; CDR3: CATLTDTQYF